This T cell receptor (beta chain) was captured in a study of T-cell memory formation after mild COVID-19. Whole-study results and caveats: Among contracting clones, CD4+ were mainly CM/EM and CD8+ enriched in EMRA. Second-wave clones with a day 37 peak had unconfirmed SARS-CoV-2 specificity. Pre-infection memory held some responding clones, suggesting pre-existing cross-reactive T cells responded.

CDR1 MDHEN and CDR2 SYDVKM come from the germline V gene. The CDR3 length is 17 residues. V lost 1 base and J 2 bases, leaving 18 bases between the germline ends. TCRdb itself ran the 5' RACE reads through MiXCR, one entry per CDR3 protein. There are roughly 100,000 distinct CDR3 sequences in the sample; about 13% occur only once, and 25% to 35% lies in the top ten. This clonotype was counted only a few times. The antigen remains unidentified. The sample was PBMCs or a T cell subset sorted from them (not recorded which). The receptor comes from an adult woman who had mild COVID-19 (a few samples of this study predate the infection). Cell type and time point are not known. The rearrangement links TRBV28 to TRBJ2-7; TRBD1 is a possible D gene (6 bases). The CDR3: CASSLLKPGQRPYEQYF. The CDR3 DNA is TGTGCCAGCAGTTTATTAAAACCGGGACAAAGACCCTACGAGCAGTACTTC.